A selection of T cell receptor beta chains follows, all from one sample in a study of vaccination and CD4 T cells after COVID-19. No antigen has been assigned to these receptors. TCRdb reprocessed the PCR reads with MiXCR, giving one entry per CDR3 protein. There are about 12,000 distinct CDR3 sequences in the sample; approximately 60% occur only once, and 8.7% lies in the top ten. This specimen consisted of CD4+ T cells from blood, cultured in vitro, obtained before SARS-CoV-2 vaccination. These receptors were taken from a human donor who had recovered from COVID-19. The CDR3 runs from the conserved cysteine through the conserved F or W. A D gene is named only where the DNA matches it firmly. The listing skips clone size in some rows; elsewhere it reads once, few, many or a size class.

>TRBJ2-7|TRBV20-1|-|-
CSATDKSEYEQYF
TGCAGTGCTACCGACAAGTCAGAGTACGAGCAGTACTTC
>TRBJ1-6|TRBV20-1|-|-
CSAREPYNSPLHF
TGCAGTGCTAGGGAACCTTATAATTCACCCCTCCACTTT
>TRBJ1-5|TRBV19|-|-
CASSIAEHGNQPQHF
TGTGCCAGTAGTATAGCGGAACACGGCAATCAGCCCCAGCATTTT
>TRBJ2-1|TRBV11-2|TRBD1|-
CASSRNRGDEQFF
TGTGCCAGCAGTCGTAACAGGGGCGATGAGCAGTTCTTC
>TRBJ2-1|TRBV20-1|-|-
CSVKRLSYNEQFF
TGCAGTGTTAAGCGGTTGTCCTACAATGAGCAGTTCTTC
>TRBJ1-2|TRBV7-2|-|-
CASSFRANYGYTF
TGTGCCAGCAGCTTCCGAGCTAACTATGGCTACACCTTC
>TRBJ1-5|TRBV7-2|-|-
CASSPAGGKAQHF
TGTGCCAGCAGCCCCGCCGGGGGAAAGGCCCAGCATTTT
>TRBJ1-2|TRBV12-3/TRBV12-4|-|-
CASSLSGLYFYGYTF
TGTGCCAGCAGTCTGTCGGGACTCTACTTCTATGGCTACACCTTC
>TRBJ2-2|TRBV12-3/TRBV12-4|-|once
CASSYGHPNTGELFF
TGTGCCAGCTCTTACGGGCACCCGAACACCGGGGAGCTGTTTTTT
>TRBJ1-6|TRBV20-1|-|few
CSARFGGRDLYYNSPLHF
TGCAGTGCTAGATTCGGAGGCAGGGACCTATACTATAATTCACCCCTCCACTTT
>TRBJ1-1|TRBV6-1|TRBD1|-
CASRGTGGQLNTEAFF
TGTGCCAGCAGGGGGACAGGGGGTCAACTGAACACTGAAGCTTTCTTT
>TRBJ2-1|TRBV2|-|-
CASSEGGRQFF
TGTGCCAGCAGTGAGGGGGGAAGGCAGTTCTTC
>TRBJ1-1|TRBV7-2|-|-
CASSLRGRGRPNTEAFF
TGTGCCAGCAGCTTACGGGGTAGGGGACGGCCGAACACTGAAGCTTTCTTT
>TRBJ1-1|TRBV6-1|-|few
CASTRSTGNTEAFF
TGTGCCAGCACGCGGTCAACAGGGAACACTGAAGCTTTCTTT
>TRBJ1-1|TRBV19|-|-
CASSLGVQTEAFF
TGTGCCAGTAGTCTAGGGGTTCAGACTGAAGCTTTCTTT
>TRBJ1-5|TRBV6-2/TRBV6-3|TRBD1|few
CASSYNRGFSQPQHF
TGTGCCAGCAGTTACAACAGGGGATTTAGTCAGCCCCAGCATTTT
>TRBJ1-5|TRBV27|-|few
CASSLGSGSNQPQHF
TGTGCCAGCAGTTTAGGTTCGGGTAGCAATCAGCCCCAGCATTTT
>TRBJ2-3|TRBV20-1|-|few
CSAAATAADTQYF
TGCAGTGCCGCAGCGACGGCCGCAGATACGCAGTATTTT
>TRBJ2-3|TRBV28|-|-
CASGGRVTDTQYF
TGTGCCAGCGGAGGCCGCGTCACAGATACGCAGTATTTT
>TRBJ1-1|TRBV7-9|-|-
CASSPRMMNTEAFF
TGTGCCAGCAGCCCCAGGATGATGAACACTGAAGCTTTCTTT
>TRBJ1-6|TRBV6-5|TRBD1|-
CASSYSGGGSPLHF
TGTGCCAGCAGTTACTCAGGGGGCGGTTCACCCCTCCACTTT
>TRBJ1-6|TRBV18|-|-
CASSPKSGVGSPLHF
TGTGCCAGCTCACCGAAGTCCGGGGTTGGTTCACCCCTCCACTTT
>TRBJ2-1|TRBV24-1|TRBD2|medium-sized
CATSGVAGGNYNEQFF
TGTGCCACCAGTGGTGTAGCGGGAGGGAACTACAATGAGCAGTTCTTC
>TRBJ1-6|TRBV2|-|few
CASSEEAWGSPLHF
TGTGCCAGCAGTGAAGAGGCCTGGGGGTCACCCCTCCACTTT
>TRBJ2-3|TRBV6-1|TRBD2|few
CASRRGPGLAGVDTQYF
TGTGCCAGCAGGCGAGGCCCGGGACTAGCGGGAGTAGATACGCAGTATTTT
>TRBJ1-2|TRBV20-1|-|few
CSASSSPSAYGYTF
TGCAGTGCTTCTTCGAGTCCCTCGGCCTATGGCTACACCTTC
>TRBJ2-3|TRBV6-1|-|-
CASSPSRDTQYF
TGTGCCAGCAGTCCTAGCCGGGATACGCAGTATTTT
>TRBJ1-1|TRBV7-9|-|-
CASSSFGGRRTEAFF
TGTGCCAGCAGCAGCTTTGGGGGAAGGCGCACTGAAGCTTTCTTT
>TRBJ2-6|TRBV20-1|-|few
CSARIDGANVLTF
TGCAGTGCTAGAATAGACGGGGCCAACGTCCTGACTTTC
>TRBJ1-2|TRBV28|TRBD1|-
CASSLGDRNYGYTF
TGTGCCAGCAGCTTGGGGGACAGAAACTATGGCTACACCTTC
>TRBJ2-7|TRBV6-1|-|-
CATQVGGRGSYEQYF
TGTGCCACCCAGGTCGGGGGTCGAGGCTCCTACGAGCAGTACTTC
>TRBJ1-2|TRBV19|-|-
CASSIDQAAYGYTF
TGTGCCAGTAGTATAGATCAGGCGGCTTATGGCTACACCTTC
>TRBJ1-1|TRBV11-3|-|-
CASSLVNREEAFF
TGTGCCAGCAGCTTGGTCAACAGGGAAGAAGCTTTCTTT
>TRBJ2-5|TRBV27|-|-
CASSLGETQYF
TGTGCCAGCAGTTTAGGAGAGACCCAGTACTTC
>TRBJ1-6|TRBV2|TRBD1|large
CASRTGQDVTSLHF
TGTGCCAGCAGGACGGGACAGGACGTTACATCCCTCCACTTT
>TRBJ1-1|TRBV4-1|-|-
CASSYRASGMNTEAFF
TGCGCCAGCAGCTATAGGGCCTCTGGGATGAACACTGAAGCTTTCTTT
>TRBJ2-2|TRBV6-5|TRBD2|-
CASSSTTGGQTGELFF
TGTGCCAGCAGTTCCACGACGGGGGGTCAGACCGGGGAGCTGTTTTTT
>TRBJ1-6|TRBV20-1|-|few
CSARGGFNSPLHF
TGCAGTGCTAGAGGGGGCTTCAATTCACCCCTCCACTTT
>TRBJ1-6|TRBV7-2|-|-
CASSLKSVKGGSPLHF
TGTGCCAGCAGCTTAAAGTCTGTAAAGGGGGGGTCACCCCTCCACTTT
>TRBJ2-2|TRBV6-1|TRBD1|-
CASSRQGAGGELFF
TGTGCCAGCAGTCGTCAGGGGGCAGGCGGGGAGCTGTTTTTT
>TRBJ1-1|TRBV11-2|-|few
CASSEEGSLNTEAFF
TGTGCCAGCAGCGAGGAAGGGTCCCTGAACACTGAAGCTTTCTTT
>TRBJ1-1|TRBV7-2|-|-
CASSYWTANTEAFF
TGTGCCAGCAGCTATTGGACAGCAAACACTGAAGCTTTCTTT
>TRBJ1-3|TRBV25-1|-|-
CASSSANSGNTIYF
TGTGCCAGCAGTAGTGCCAACTCTGGAAACACCATATATTTT
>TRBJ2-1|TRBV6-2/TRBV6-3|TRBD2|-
CASRLLAGENNEQFF
TGTGCCAGCAGACTACTAGCGGGAGAAAACAATGAGCAGTTCTTC
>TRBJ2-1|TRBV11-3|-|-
CASSGGAANEQFF
TGTGCCAGCAGCGGTGGGGCAGCGAATGAGCAGTTCTTC
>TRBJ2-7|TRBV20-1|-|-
CSARPPGISYEQYF
TGCAGTGCAAGACCACCCGGGATCTCCTACGAGCAGTACTTC
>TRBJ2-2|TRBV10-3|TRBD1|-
CATRQGQGAGELFF
TGTGCCACCAGGCAGGGACAGGGGGCCGGGGAGCTGTTTTTT